Shown below are 14 T cell receptor beta chains from a single sample sequenced in a study of spatial heterogeneity in lung cancer. The sample's time point: sample taken at primary tumor resection. MiXCR was run by TCRdb on the 5' RACE reads, yielding one entry per CDR3 protein. This table holds about 3,000 distinct CDR3 sequences, about 2.8% found once. The material sequenced was normal lung tissue next to the tumor, taken at surgery. These receptor sequences come from a male donor with early-stage non-small cell lung cancer.

This clonotype appeared many times. This chain uses TRBV7-8 with TRBJ2-3; D might be TRBD1 (6 bases). CDR3 length: 15 amino acids. Germline loops: CDR1 SGHVS, CDR2 FQNEAQ. Trimming pared 6 bases from V and 0 bases from J, leaving 13 bases between. The CDR3 protein is CASSYTGFSTDTQYF. In nucleotides, the CDR3 is TGTGCCAGCAGTTACACAGGGTTCAGCACAGATACGCAGTATTTT.

Within the sample, this clonotype is medium-sized (0.01 to 0.1%). CDR3 residues: CASSLIAGTNEQYF. The CDR3 DNA sequence: TGTGCCAGCAGCTTAATAGCGGGAACCAACGAGCAGTACTTC. The chain combines TRBV7-2 with TRBJ2-7; 8 bases are a match to TRBD2. This CDR3 comprises 14 residues. Germline CDR1 SGHTA, CDR2 FQGNSA. With V trimmed by 2 bases and J by 5 bases, 5 bases remained unmatched.

This clonotype is medium-sized. The chain has TRBV4-1 and TRBJ1-5; TRBD1 is a possible D gene (6 bases). Germline assignment: CDR1 MGHRA and CDR2 YSYEKL. The CDR3 spans 17 residues. Trimming removed 1 base from V and 4 bases from J, with 17 bases in between. CDR3 loop: CASSQVAGGSGNQPQHF. Written as DNA, the CDR3 is TGCGCCAGCAGCCAAGTGGCCGGGGGCAGTGGAAATCAGCCCCAGCATTTT.

This clonotype has at least ten counts. The rearrangement links TRBV7-2 to TRBJ1-5, with D unresolved. Germline CDR1 SGHTA, CDR2 FQGNSA. V dropped 5 bases and J dropped 1 base, with 12 bases sitting between them. This CDR3 is built from 15 residues. As DNA, the CDR3 is TGTGCCAGCAGCGACCAGGTTTTGAGCAATCAGCCCCAGCATTTT. It codes for CASSDQVLSNQPQHF.

By share, this clonotype counts as medium-sized. V is TRBV5-4 and J is TRBJ2-3; a possible D gene is TRBD1 (6 bases). V lost 0 bases to trimming and J lost 0 bases, with 14 bases between them. The CDR3 has 17 residues. CDR1 is SGHNT and CDR2 is YYREEE in the germline V gene (reference sequence). CDR3 sequence reads: CASSLADRRISTDTQYF. In DNA form, the CDR3 reads TGTGCCAGCAGCTTGGCGGACAGACGAATTAGCACAGATACGCAGTATTTT. Complete variable domain (other parts from reference TRBV5-4 and TRBJ2-3): ETGVTQSPTHLIKTRGQQVTLRCSSQSGHNTVSWYQQALGQGPQFIFQYYREEENGRGNFPPRFSGLQFPNYSSELNVNALELDDSALYLCASSLADRRISTDTQYFGPGTRLTVL.

Relative to its sample, this clonotype is medium-sized. The rearrangement uses TRBV7-6 and TRBJ2-7; no clear D. This CDR3 has 13 residues. CDR1 SGHVS and CDR2 FNYEAQ come from the germline V gene. V was pared by 5 bases and J by 7 bases, with 15 bases between. The DNA of the CDR3 is TGTGCCAGCAGCCCTGAGGCGGATCGAGAGCAGTACTTC. Amino acids: CASSPEADREQYF.

There are many counts of this clonotype. The chain combines TRBV7-2 with TRBJ2-7; D might be TRBD1 (6 bases). CDR1 is SGHTA, CDR2 FQGNSA, per germline. The length of the CDR3 is 15 residues. V was trimmed by 1 base and J by 9 bases, leaving 19 bases between them. CDR3 DNA sequence: TGTGCCAGCAGCTTAGATTTGTCGGCAGGGGTTGCGCAGTACTTC. Translated: CASSLDLSAGVAQYF.

This clonotype was seen many times. The chain uses TRBV20-1 and TRBJ2-3, with 10 nucleotides matching TRBD2. Germline CDR1 and CDR2: DFQATT and SNEGSKA (reference sequence). The CDR3 totals 16 residues. Trimming took 0 bases from V and 4 from J; bases not matched to a gene: 7. The CDR3 DNA reads TGCAGTGCTAGAGATCAGAGCGGGAGGGCATCAGATACGCAGTATTTT. Encoded protein: CSARDQSGRASDTQYF.

This clonotype was seen ten or more times. The chain joins TRBV19 to TRBJ2-6; D call uncertain. The V end lost 1 base, the J end lost 0 bases, and 4 bases lay between the germline ends. The CDR3 covers 15 residues. Germline assignment: CDR1 LNHDA and CDR2 SQIVND (reference sequence). The CDR3 coding sequence is TGTGCCAGTAGTATAGGAGCCTCTGGGGCCAACGTCCTGACTTTC. Translation gives CASSIGASGANVLTF.

This clonotype was detected many times. This CDR3 is CASRRGLDRAGEQFF. The CDR3 DNA reads as TGTGCCAGCAGGCGGGGGTTAGACAGGGCCGGTGAGCAGTTCTTC. The rearrangement links TRBV6-5 to TRBJ2-1; possibly TRBD1 or TRBD2 for D (7 bases each). The germline V and J ends were trimmed by 6 bases and 9 bases, with 21 bases remaining between them. This CDR3 region has 15 residues. Germline loops: CDR1 MNHEY, CDR2 SVGAGI.

This clonotype has at least ten counts. The chain recombines TRBV4-1 with TRBJ2-1; a weak D match, TRBD2 (6 bases). The V gene's germline CDR1 is MGHRA and CDR2 YSYEKL. The CDR3 length is 19 residues. V was trimmed by 3 bases and J by 3 bases, leaving 24 bases between them. CDR3 nucleotide sequence: TGCGCCAGCAGCCATGGCCCCCTCCTAGCGCCCCGGAGCTACAATGAGCAGTTCTTC. As protein: CASSHGPLLAPRSYNEQFF.

As DNA, the CDR3 is TGTGCCAGCAGCCGAGGGCCTCGGGACAGCCGGCCCCAAGAGACCCAGTACTTC. This sequence encodes CASSRGPRDSRPQETQYF. V and J are TRBV3-1 and TRBJ2-5, with TRBD1 identical over 7 bases. There are 18 residues in the CDR3. Germline V gives CDR1 LGHDT, CDR2 YNNKEL (reference sequence). The V and J ends lost 4 bases and 1 base, in that order; junction bases with no gene match: 15.

This clonotype has a count of ten or more. The chain joins TRBV6-6 to TRBJ2-2, with 7 positions matching TRBD2. The CDR3 length is 14 residues. The V segment lost 8 bases and the J segment 3 bases; nucleotides outside the gene matches: 6. Per the germline V gene, CDR1 is MNHNY and CDR2 is SVGAGI (reference sequence). CDR3 loop: CASGEGLDTGELFF. The CDR3 bases are TGTGCCAGCGGGGAGGGTTTGGACACCGGGGAGCTGTTTTTT.

This clonotype was found many times. The genes are TRBV30 and TRBJ1-3, with 9 bases identical to TRBD1. This CDR3 spans 18 amino acids. Germline CDR1 reads GTSNPN; CDR2 reads SVGIG (reference sequence). With 5 bases clipped from V and 2 bases from J, the junction kept 16 bases outside the gene matches. The DNA of the CDR3 is TGTGCCTGGGTGGATCCCCCGGGACAGGGAAAAACTGGAAACACCATATATTTT. As protein: CAWVDPPGQGKTGNTIYF.